This is a list of T cell receptor beta chains from one sample in a study of metastatic and nonmetastatic thyroid tumors. TCRdb reanalyzed the PCR reads via MiXCR. The table has 85,000 to 100,000 clones, roughly 13% seen once; the top ten hold 10% to 12%. The sequenced material came from blood. The origin of the receptors is a female donor with papillary thyroid cancer or a benign thyroid nodule (not recorded which). Some clones in this sample may be carry-over from other donors' samples. The CDR3 runs from the conserved cysteine through the conserved F or W. Fields, in order: D gene, clone size, V gene, J gene, CDR3 protein, CDR3 DNA. D genes are given only for firm matches. Clone size, where shown, is once, few, many, or a class for clones that have expanded.

d_call: -; clone_size: many; v_call: TRBV11-3; j_call: TRBJ2-2; cdr3_aa: CASSFTGTGELFF; cdr3_nt: TGTGCCAGCAGCTTCACGGGCACCGGGGAGCTGTTTTTT
d_call: TRBD2; clone_size: many; v_call: TRBV20-1; j_call: TRBJ2-7; cdr3_aa: CSARDLFKGLAGVTDEQYF; cdr3_nt: TGCAGTGCTAGAGATCTCTTTAAGGGACTAGCGGGAGTCACGGACGAGCAGTACTTC
d_call: -; clone_size: many; v_call: TRBV3-1; j_call: TRBJ1-5; cdr3_aa: CASSQEVRNQPQHF; cdr3_nt: TGTGCCAGCAGCCAAGAGGTAAGGAATCAGCCCCAGCATTTT
d_call: -; clone_size: many; v_call: TRBV29-1; j_call: TRBJ2-3; cdr3_aa: CSVEWADTQYF; cdr3_nt: TGCAGCGTTGAATGGGCAGATACGCAGTATTTT
d_call: -; clone_size: many; v_call: TRBV13; j_call: TRBJ2-5; cdr3_aa: CASSFDRAFETQYF; cdr3_nt: TGTGCCAGCAGCTTCGACAGAGCGTTCGAGACCCAGTACTTC
d_call: -; clone_size: many; v_call: TRBV7-2; j_call: TRBJ2-1; cdr3_aa: CASSLTGRTYNEQFF; cdr3_nt: TGTGCCAGCAGCCTAACGGGACGCACCTACAATGAGCAGTTCTTC
d_call: -; clone_size: many; v_call: TRBV20-1; j_call: TRBJ1-1; cdr3_aa: CSASKGRLNTEAFF; cdr3_nt: TGCAGTGCTAGTAAGGGCCGACTGAACACTGAAGCTTTCTTT
d_call: -; clone_size: many; v_call: TRBV20-1; j_call: TRBJ1-1; cdr3_aa: CSARTPHAEAFF; cdr3_nt: TGCAGTGCTAGAACGCCCCACGCTGAAGCTTTCTTT
d_call: -; clone_size: few; v_call: TRBV28; j_call: TRBJ2-7; cdr3_aa: CASSLAGDEQYF; cdr3_nt: TGTGCCAGCAGTTTAGCAGGGGATGAGCAGTACTTC
d_call: -; clone_size: many; v_call: TRBV5-5; j_call: TRBJ1-2; cdr3_aa: CASSLAGRSYGYTF; cdr3_nt: TGTGCCAGCAGCTTGGCCGGCCGGAGCTATGGCTACACCTTC
d_call: -; clone_size: many; v_call: TRBV5-1; j_call: TRBJ2-2; cdr3_aa: CASSLTLPNTGELFF; cdr3_nt: TGCGCCAGCAGCTTAACTTTGCCGAACACCGGGGAGCTGTTTTTT
d_call: -; clone_size: many; v_call: TRBV7-6; j_call: TRBJ2-7; cdr3_aa: CASSLGTPPDEQYF; cdr3_nt: TGTGCCAGCAGCTTAGGGACACCACCCGACGAGCAGTACTTC
d_call: -; clone_size: -; v_call: TRBV11-3; j_call: TRBJ1-3; cdr3_aa: CASSFGGGSENSSSGNTIYF; cdr3_nt: TGTGCCAGCAGCTTCGGTGGCGGGTCAGAGAATTCCTCCTCTGGAAACACCATATATTTT
d_call: TRBD2; clone_size: many; v_call: TRBV20-1; j_call: TRBJ2-1; cdr3_aa: CSARHTSGRYNEQFF; cdr3_nt: TGCAGTGCTAGACACACTAGCGGGAGGTACAATGAGCAGTTCTTC
d_call: -; clone_size: many; v_call: TRBV5-4; j_call: TRBJ1-3; cdr3_aa: CASSLGDSTSGNTIYF; cdr3_nt: TGTGCCAGCAGCTTGGGTGACAGCACCTCTGGAAACACCATATATTTT
d_call: -; clone_size: few; v_call: TRBV19; j_call: TRBJ1-1; cdr3_aa: CASSIEGRAMSEAFF; cdr3_nt: TGTGCCAGTAGTATAGAAGGCAGGGCGATGTCTGAAGCTTTCTTT
d_call: TRBD2; clone_size: large; v_call: TRBV4-3; j_call: TRBJ2-5; cdr3_aa: CASSQSHSGRADGRETQYF; cdr3_nt: TGCGCCAGCAGCCAGTCCCATAGCGGGAGGGCCGACGGGAGAGAGACCCAGTACTTC
d_call: TRBD2; clone_size: many; v_call: TRBV20-1; j_call: TRBJ2-1; cdr3_aa: CSARRIAGEIEQFF; cdr3_nt: TGCAGTGCCAGACGAATAGCGGGAGAGATTGAGCAGTTCTTC
d_call: -; clone_size: few; v_call: TRBV6-1; j_call: TRBJ2-7; cdr3_aa: CASTAARGYYEQYF; cdr3_nt: TGTGCCAGCACCGCTGCGAGAGGCTACTACGAGCAGTACTTC
d_call: TRBD2; clone_size: many; v_call: TRBV5-1; j_call: TRBJ2-1; cdr3_aa: CASSMTSGYNEQFF; cdr3_nt: TGCGCCAGCAGCATGACTAGCGGATACAATGAGCAGTTCTTC
d_call: -; clone_size: few; v_call: TRBV6-1; j_call: TRBJ1-5; cdr3_aa: CACKVGSQPQHF; cdr3_nt: TGTGCCTGCAAGGTTGGGAGTCAGCCCCAGCATTTT
d_call: TRBD1; clone_size: many; v_call: TRBV6-2/TRBV6-3; j_call: TRBJ1-5; cdr3_aa: CASSDRGRSQPQHF; cdr3_nt: TGTGCCAGCAGTGACAGGGGGCGAAGTCAGCCCCAGCATTTT